The 23 T cell receptor beta chains in this list originate from one sample, sequenced in a study of CD8 T cells in Susac syndrome. With random hexamers, roughly 0.5 to 1 ug RNA was reverse transcribed. MiXCR was run by TCRdb on the immunoSEQ multiplex PCR reads, yielding one entry per CDR3 protein. The sample includes 180,000 or so distinct CDR3 sequences, roughly 94% of them seen just once. The sample taken for sequencing was CD4+ T cells from PBMCs. These receptors all come from a human donor with Susac syndrome.

The rearrangement links TRBV21-1 to TRBJ1-6; TRBD1 is the table's D call, not checked against the DNA. TRBV21-1 is a pseudogene segment. There are 15 residues in the CDR3. CDR3 sequence (DNA): TGTGCCAGCTTCCATGGACAGGGGCATAATTCACCCCTCCACTTT. Protein sequence: CASFHGQGHNSPLHF.

This rearrangement joins TRBV9 to TRBJ1-5; TRBD1 matches 9 bases. CDR1 is SGDLS, CDR2 YYNGEE, per germline. There are 16 residues in the CDR3. The V and J ends lost 0 bases and 0 bases, in that order; junction bases with no gene match: 1. DNA of the CDR3: TGTGCCAGCAGCGTAGGGACAGGGGATAGCAATCAGCCCCAGCATTTT. Encoded protein: CASSVGTGDSNQPQHF.

CDR3 protein: CASSAYRNTEAFF. CDR3 coding DNA: TGTGCCAGCAGCGCCTACAGGAACACTGAAGCTTTCTTT. V is TRBV7-9 and J is TRBJ1-1; D is unclear. Germline V gene lookup returns CDR1 SEHNR and CDR2 FQNEAQ (reference sequence). CDR3 length: 13 amino acids. Trimming left V 5 bases short and J 1 base short, with 8 bases between.

The chain has TRBV3-1 and TRBJ2-2; D remains ambiguous. V lost 2 bases to trimming and J lost 4 bases, with 14 bases between them. Germline V gives CDR1 LGHDT, CDR2 YNNKEL (reference sequence). The CDR3 extends over 16 amino acids. CDR3 sequence (DNA): TGTGCCAGCAGCCAACAACCGGGCACGAGCACCGGGGAGCTGTTTTTT. It translates to CASSQQPGTSTGELFF.

The chain employs TRBV30 and TRBJ2-7; TRBD1 matches at 9 bases. The V gene end was trimmed by 0 bases and the J gene end by 3 bases; junction bases not matched to a gene: 6. The CDR3 is 15 amino acids. Germline loops: CDR1 GTSNPN, CDR2 SVGIG (reference sequence). In nucleotides, the CDR3 is TGTGCCTGGAGTGTAATAGGGACAGGGCTCTACGAGCAGTACTTC. It encodes CAWSVIGTGLYEQYF.

The V gene is TRBV20-1, the J gene TRBJ1-6, with D tentatively TRBD1 (6 bases). The length of the CDR3 is 13 residues. Germline-derived CDR1 and CDR2 are DFQATT and SNEGSKA (reference sequence). Trimming removed 6 bases at V and 6 bases at J, with 12 bases between. CDR3 DNA: TGCAGTGCGCTGGACAGTCCTAATTCACCCCTCCACTTT. Protein: CSALDSPNSPLHF.

V gene TRBV2 combines with J gene TRBJ2-1, with D maybe TRBD2 (5 bases). There are 13 residues in the CDR3. V was clipped by 5 bases and J by 5 bases, with 10 bases between them. Germline lookup yields CDR1 SNHLY and CDR2 FYNNEI. CDR3 sequence (DNA): TGTGCCAGCAGTTCGGACTGGAACAATGAGCAGTTCTTC. Translated, it gives CASSSDWNNEQFF. Complete variable domain (other parts from reference TRBV2 and TRBJ2-1): EPEVTQTPSHQVTQMGQEVILRCVPISNHLYFYWYRQILGQKVEFLVSFYNNEISEKSEIFDDQFSVERPDGSNFTLKIRSTKLEDSAMYFCASSSDWNNEQFFGPGTRLTVL.

The CDR3 nucleotides are TGTGCCAGCAGCCAAGGCACAGGGGGTAATCAGCCCCAGCATTTT. Its protein product is CASSQGTGGNQPQHF. The chain links TRBV4-2 to TRBJ1-5, with 8 bases identical to TRBD1. Germline CDR1 reads LGHNA; CDR2 reads YNFKEQ. After removal of 1 base from V and 4 bases from J, the junction contained 3 bases not matched to a gene. There are 15 residues in the CDR3.

This chain uses TRBV6-5 with TRBJ1-5; unclear D gene. The CDR3 loop spans 13 amino acids. Germline lookup yields CDR1 MNHEY and CDR2 SVGAGI. The V and J ends lost 0 bases and 9 bases respectively, with 9 bases between them. This CDR3 reads CASSYSKEGPQHF. CDR3 DNA sequence: TGTGCCAGCAGTTACTCGAAGGAAGGGCCCCAGCATTTT.

V gene TRBV20-1 combines with J gene TRBJ1-1, with 10 bases that match TRBD1. Germline CDR1 is DFQATT and CDR2 is SNEGSKA (reference sequence). This CDR3 region has 15 residues. With 6 bases clipped from V and 3 bases from J, the junction kept 10 bases outside the gene matches. CDR3 region: CSAKTGGGWHTEAFF. Written as DNA, the CDR3 is TGCAGTGCAAAGACAGGGGGCGGTTGGCACACTGAAGCTTTCTTT.

The chain recombines TRBV25-1 with TRBJ2-2; D may correspond to TRBD1 or TRBD2 (5 bases each). The CDR3 has 15 residues. Germline lookup yields CDR1 MGHDK and CDR2 SYGVNS. V shed 3 bases and J shed 7 bases, with 15 bases lying between them. This CDR3 is CASSDNTRGGGELFF. CDR3 DNA sequence: TGTGCCAGCAGTGATAACACTCGGGGCGGCGGGGAGCTGTTTTTT.

The chain uses TRBV3-1 and TRBJ1-2, with D uncertain. V shed 4 bases and J shed 0 bases, with 12 bases lying between them. From germline, CDR1 is LGHDT and CDR2 YNNKEL (reference sequence). The CDR3 length is 15 residues. For the CDR3, the DNA is TGTGCCAGCAGCCCGGAATACAGTCCTAACTATGGCTACACCTTC. Translation: CASSPEYSPNYGYTF.

This chain joins TRBV15 and TRBJ2-7; D possibly corresponds to TRBD2 (7 bases). V dropped 5 bases and J dropped 2 bases, with 19 bases sitting between them. The V gene's germline CDR1 is LNHNV and CDR2 YYDKDF (reference sequence). This CDR3 comprises 16 residues. In nucleotides, the CDR3 is TGTGCCACCAGCCCTAGCCGGGGGGCTTACACCTACGAGCAGTACTTC. Amino acid sequence: CATSPSRGAYTYEQYF.

This clonotype was detected only a few times. The genes are TRBV7-2 and TRBJ2-5; no firm D call. Deletions cut 5 bases from V and 3 bases from J, with 13 bases between. This CDR3 is 14 amino acids long. CDR1 and CDR2 (germline): SGHTA, FQGNSA. The CDR3 region has the DNA TGTGCCAGCAGCCTCGGACGGAATGAAGAGACCCAGTACTTC. The encoded protein is CASSLGRNEETQYF. The full variable domain, rest sourced from reference TRBV7-2 and TRBJ2-5, is GAGVSQSPSNKVTEKGKDVELRCDPISGHTALYWYRQSLGQGLEFLIYFQGNSAPDKSGLPSDRFSAERTGGSVSTLTIQRTQQEDSAVYLCASSLGRNEETQYFGPGTRLLVL.

V usage is TRBV5-4 and J usage is TRBJ1-2; 7 bases fit TRBD1. The trim removed 2 bases at V and 6 bases at J, leaving 7 bases unmatched. Per germline, CDR1 SGHNT and CDR2 YYREEE (reference sequence). This CDR3 has 14 residues. Here the CDR3 reads CASSLRQGTDGYTF. In DNA, the CDR3 is TGTGCCAGCAGCTTAAGACAGGGAACGGATGGCTACACCTTC.

V usage is TRBV30 and J usage is TRBJ1-1; D remains unclear. Germline V lookup: CDR1 GTSNPN, CDR2 SVGIG (reference sequence). This CDR3 contains 13 residues. V dropped 3 bases and J dropped 0 bases, with 8 bases sitting between them. In nucleotides, the CDR3 is TGTGCCTGGAGAAGACAAATGAACACTGAAGCTTTCTTT. Its translation: CAWRRQMNTEAFF.

The V gene is TRBV3-1, the J gene TRBJ1-2, with TRBD1 as a possible D gene (5 bases). There are 13 residues in the CDR3. CDR1 LGHDT and CDR2 YNNKEL come from the germline V gene (reference sequence). Trimming pared 2 bases from V and 8 bases from J, leaving 12 bases between. The CDR3 region is CASSQSLQGGYTF. In DNA form, the CDR3 reads TGTGCCAGCAGCCAAAGTCTCCAGGGAGGCTACACCTTC. The whole variable domain, filled in from reference TRBV3-1 and TRBJ1-2, reads DTAVSQTPKYLVTQMGNDKSIKCEQNLGHDTMYWYKQDSKKFLKIMFSYNNKELIINETVPNRFSPKSPDKAHLNLHINSLELGDSAVYFCASSQSLQGGYTFGSGTRLTVV.

The rearrangement links TRBV5-1 to TRBJ2-5; 7 positions agree with TRBD2. Germline assignment: CDR1 SGHRS and CDR2 YFSETQ. This CDR3 has 13 amino acids. Germline trimming cut 1 base from V and 5 bases from J; bases unmatched to any gene: 2. CDR3 amino acids: CASSLQGGETQYF. The CDR3 nucleotides are TGCGCCAGCAGCTTGCAGGGAGGGGAGACCCAGTACTTC.

The chain uses TRBV4-2 and TRBJ1-4, with a tentative D call TRBD1 (6 bases). CDR1 is LGHNA, CDR2 YNFKEQ, per germline. The CDR3 consists of 18 residues. The V end lost 0 bases, the J end lost 0 bases, and 14 bases lay between the germline ends. CDR3 residues: CASSQEGAGTATNEKLFF. CDR3 DNA sequence: TGTGCCAGCAGCCAAGAGGGGGCAGGTACAGCAACTAATGAAAAACTGTTTTTT.

The CDR3 DNA sequence: TGTGCCAGCAGCTCCCCAGGAAGCGAGCGGGGGAGCAGTACGACGGAGACCCAGTACTTC. Its translation: CASSSPGSERGSSTTETQYF. The J gene is TRBJ2-5, the V gene TRBV7-3, with 8 positions matching TRBD2. The germline V gene encodes CDR1 SGHTA and CDR2 FQGTGA. This CDR3 has 20 amino acids. The J segment lost 5 bases and the V segment lost 4 bases, leaving 24 bases of the junction unmatched.

The chain links TRBV18 to TRBJ2-7; D perhaps matches TRBD2 (6 bases). The CDR3 covers 15 residues. Trimming removed 3 bases from V and 2 bases from J, with 14 bases in between. Germline CDR1 KGHSH, CDR2 LQKENI. CDR3 amino acids: CASSPRQEGPYEQYF. The CDR3 DNA reads as TGTGCCAGCTCACCGCGGCAGGAGGGGCCCTACGAGCAGTACTTC.

V and J are TRBV5-4 and TRBJ2-1; D may be TRBD2 (5 bases). Trimming pared 4 bases from V and 6 bases from J, leaving 20 bases between. This CDR3 has 16 amino acids. From germline, CDR1 is SGHNT and CDR2 YYREEE (reference sequence). The CDR3 DNA is TGTGCCAGCAGCCGCGGGCAGACCACTGGGGTCAATGAGCAGTTCTTC. The encoded protein is CASSRGQTTGVNEQFF.

The V call is TRBV20-1, the J call TRBJ2-5, with 9 positions matching TRBD2. The CDR3 extends over 15 amino acids. After removal of 0 bases from V and 5 bases from J, the junction contained 7 bases not matched to a gene. CDR1 is DFQATT and CDR2 is SNEGSKA in the germline V gene (reference sequence). The CDR3 DNA reads TGCAGTGCTAGAGATCAGGCGGGGGGGCCGGAGACCCAGTACTTC. Translated, it gives CSARDQAGGPETQYF.